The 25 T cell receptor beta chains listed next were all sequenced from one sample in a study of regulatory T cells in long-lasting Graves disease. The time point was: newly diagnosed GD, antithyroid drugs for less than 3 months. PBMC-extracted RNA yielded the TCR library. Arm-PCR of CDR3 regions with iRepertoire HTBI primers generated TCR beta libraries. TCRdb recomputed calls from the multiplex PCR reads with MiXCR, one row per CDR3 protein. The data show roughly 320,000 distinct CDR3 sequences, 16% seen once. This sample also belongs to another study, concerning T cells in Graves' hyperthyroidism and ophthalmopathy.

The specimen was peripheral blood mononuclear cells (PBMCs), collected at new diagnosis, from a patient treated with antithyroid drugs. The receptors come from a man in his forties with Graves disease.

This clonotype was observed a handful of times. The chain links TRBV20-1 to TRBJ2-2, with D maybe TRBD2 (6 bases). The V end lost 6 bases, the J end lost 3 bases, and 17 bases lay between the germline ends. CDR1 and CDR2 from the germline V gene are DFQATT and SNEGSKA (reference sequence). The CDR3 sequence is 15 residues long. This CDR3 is CSAVDGGLDTGELFF. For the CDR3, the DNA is TGCAGTGCCGTAGACGGGGGATTAGACACCGGGGAGCTGTTTTTT.

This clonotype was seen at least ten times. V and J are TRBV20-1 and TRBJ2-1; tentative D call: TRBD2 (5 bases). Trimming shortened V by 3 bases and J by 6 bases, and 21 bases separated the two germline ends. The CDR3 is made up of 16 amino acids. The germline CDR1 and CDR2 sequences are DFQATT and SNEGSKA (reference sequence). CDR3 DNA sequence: TGCAGTGCTAGTGGGCGGCGAGGAGGCCCTGGCAATGAGCAGTTCTTC. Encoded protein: CSASGRRGGPGNEQFF.

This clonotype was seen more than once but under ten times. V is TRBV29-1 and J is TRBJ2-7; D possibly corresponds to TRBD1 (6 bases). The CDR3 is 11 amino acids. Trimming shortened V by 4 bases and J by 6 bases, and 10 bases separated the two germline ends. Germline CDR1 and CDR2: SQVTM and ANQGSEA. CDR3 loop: CSVAQGFEQYF. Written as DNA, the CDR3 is TGCAGCGTTGCTCAGGGGTTCGAGCAGTACTTC.

The CDR3 region has the DNA TGTGCTAGTGACTCTCCGGGACAGAGCACAGATACGCAGTATTTT. Its translation: CASDSPGQSTDTQYF. The chain carries TRBV12-5 and TRBJ2-3; 7 positions agree with TRBD1. Germline V gene lookup returns CDR1 LGHNT and CDR2 FRNRAP. CDR3 length: 15 residues. Trimming removed 7 bases from V and 0 bases from J; junction bases left unmatched: 7.

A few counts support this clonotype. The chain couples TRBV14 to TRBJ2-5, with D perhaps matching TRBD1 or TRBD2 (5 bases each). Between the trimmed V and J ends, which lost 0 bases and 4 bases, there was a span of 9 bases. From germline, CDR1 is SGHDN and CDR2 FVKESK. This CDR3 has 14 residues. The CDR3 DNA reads TGTGCCAGCAGCCAAGATGGGGGAAGAGAGACCCAGTACTTC. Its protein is CASSQDGGRETQYF.

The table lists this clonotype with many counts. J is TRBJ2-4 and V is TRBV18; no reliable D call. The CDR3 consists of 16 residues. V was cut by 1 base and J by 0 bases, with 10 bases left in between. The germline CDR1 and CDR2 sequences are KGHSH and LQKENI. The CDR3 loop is CASSPQGILAKNIQYF. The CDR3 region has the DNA TGTGCCAGCTCACCACAAGGAATACTAGCCAAAAACATTCAGTACTTC.

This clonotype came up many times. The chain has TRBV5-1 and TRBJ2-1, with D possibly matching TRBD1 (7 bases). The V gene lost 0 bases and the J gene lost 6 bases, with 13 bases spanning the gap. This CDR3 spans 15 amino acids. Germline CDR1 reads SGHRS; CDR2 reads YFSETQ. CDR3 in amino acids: CASSLGSGGGNEQFF. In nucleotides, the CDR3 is TGCGCCAGCAGCTTGGGGTCAGGGGGAGGCAATGAGCAGTTCTTC.

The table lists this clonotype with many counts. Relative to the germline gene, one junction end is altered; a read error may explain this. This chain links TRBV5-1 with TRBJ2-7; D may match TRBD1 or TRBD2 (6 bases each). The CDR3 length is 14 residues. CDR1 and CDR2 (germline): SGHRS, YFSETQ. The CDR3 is CASSLEGDNYEQYF. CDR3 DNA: TGTGCCAGCAGCTTGGAGGGGGACAACTACGAGCAGTACTTC.

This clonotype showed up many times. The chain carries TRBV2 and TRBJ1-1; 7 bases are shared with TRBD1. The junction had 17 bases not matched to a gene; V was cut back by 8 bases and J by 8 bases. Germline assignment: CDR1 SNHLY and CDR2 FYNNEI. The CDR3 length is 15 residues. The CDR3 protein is CASSELGGAYSEAFF. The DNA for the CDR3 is TGTGCCAGCTCCGAGTTAGGGGGCGCGTATTCGGAAGCTTTCTTT.

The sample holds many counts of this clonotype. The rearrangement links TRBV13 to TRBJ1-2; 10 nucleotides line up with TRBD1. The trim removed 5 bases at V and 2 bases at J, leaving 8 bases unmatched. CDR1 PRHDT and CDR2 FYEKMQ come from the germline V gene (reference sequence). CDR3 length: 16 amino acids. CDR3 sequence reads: CASSRWEGQGNYGYTF. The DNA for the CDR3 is TGTGCCAGCAGCCGCTGGGAGGGACAGGGGAACTATGGCTACACCTTC. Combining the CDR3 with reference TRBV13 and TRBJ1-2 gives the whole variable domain AAGVIQSPRHLIKEKRETATLKCYPIPRHDTVYWYQQGPGQDPQFLISFYEKMQSDKGSIPDRFSAQQFSDYHSELNMSSLELGDSALYFCASSRWEGQGNYGYTFGSGTRLTVV.

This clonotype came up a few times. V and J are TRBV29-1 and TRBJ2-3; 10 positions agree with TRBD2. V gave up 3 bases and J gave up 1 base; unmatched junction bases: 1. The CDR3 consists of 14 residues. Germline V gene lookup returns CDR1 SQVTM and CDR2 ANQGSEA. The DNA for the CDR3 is TGCAGCGTTGAGAGCGGGGGGGGCACAGATACGCAGTATTTT. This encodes CSVESGGGTDTQYF.

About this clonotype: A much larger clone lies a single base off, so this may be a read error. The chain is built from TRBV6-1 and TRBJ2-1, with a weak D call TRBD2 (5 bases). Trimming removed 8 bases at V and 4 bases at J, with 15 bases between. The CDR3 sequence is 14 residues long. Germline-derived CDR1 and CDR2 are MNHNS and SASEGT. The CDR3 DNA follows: TGTGCCAGCGGCGAGCGGAGGCGATACAATGAGCAGTTCTTC. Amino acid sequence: CASGERRRYNEQFF.

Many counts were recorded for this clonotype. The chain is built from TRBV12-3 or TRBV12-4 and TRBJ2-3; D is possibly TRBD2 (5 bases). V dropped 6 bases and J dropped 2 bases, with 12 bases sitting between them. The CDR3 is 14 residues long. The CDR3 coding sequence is TGTGCCAGCAGGGGAGCGGTGGACACAGATACGCAGTATTTT. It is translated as CASRGAVDTDTQYF.

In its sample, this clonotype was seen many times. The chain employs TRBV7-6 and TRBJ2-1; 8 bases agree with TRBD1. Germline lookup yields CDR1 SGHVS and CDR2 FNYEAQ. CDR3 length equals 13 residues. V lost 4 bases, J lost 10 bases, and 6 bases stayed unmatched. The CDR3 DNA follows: TGTGCCAGCAGCTCACAGGGGGTAGAGGAGCAGTTCTTC. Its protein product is CASSSQGVEEQFF.

In nucleotides, the CDR3 is TGTGCCAGCAGCGTAGCTACCCCCGCAGATACGCAGTATTTT. Protein: CASSVATPADTQYF. J is TRBJ2-3 and V is TRBV9; no definite D call. Germline assignment: CDR1 SGDLS and CDR2 YYNGEE. Trimming cost V 0 bases and J 4 bases, with 9 bases left between them. The CDR3 is 14 amino acids. Using reference TRBV9 and TRBJ2-3 for the parts outside the CDR3, the full variable domain is DSGVTQTPKHLITATGQRVTLRCSPRSGDLSVYWYQQSLDQGLQFLIQYYNGEERAKGNILERFSAQQFPDLHSELNLSSLELGDSALYFCASSVATPADTQYFGPGTRLTVL.

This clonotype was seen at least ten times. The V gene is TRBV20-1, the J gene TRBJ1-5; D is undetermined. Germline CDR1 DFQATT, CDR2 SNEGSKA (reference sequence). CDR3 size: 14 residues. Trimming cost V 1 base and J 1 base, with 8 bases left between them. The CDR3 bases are TGCAGTGCTAGAGCTTGGGCCAGCAATCAGCCCCAGCATTTT. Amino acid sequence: CSARAWASNQPQHF.

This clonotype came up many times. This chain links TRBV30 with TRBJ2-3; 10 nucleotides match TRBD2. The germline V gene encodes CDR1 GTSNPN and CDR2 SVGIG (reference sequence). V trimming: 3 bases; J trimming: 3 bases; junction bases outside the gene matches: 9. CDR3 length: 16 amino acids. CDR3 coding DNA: TGTGCCTGGAGGGTTAGCGGGGGGCTTCGGACAGATACGCAGTATTTT. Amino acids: CAWRVSGGLRTDTQYF.

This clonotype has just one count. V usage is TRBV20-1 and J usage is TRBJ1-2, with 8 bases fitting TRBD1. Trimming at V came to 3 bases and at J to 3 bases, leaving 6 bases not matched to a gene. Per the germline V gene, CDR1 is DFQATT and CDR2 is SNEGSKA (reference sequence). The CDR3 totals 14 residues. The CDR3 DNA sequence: TGCAGTGCTAGCCCTGGGACAGGAGACTATGGCTACACCTTC. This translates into CSASPGTGDYGYTF.

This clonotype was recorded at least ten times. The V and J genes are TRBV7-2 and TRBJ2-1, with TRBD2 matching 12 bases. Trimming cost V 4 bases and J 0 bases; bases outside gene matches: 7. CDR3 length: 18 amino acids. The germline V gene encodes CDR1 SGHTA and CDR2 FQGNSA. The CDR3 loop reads CASSSARTSGVSYNEQFF. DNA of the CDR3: TGTGCCAGCAGCTCGGCTAGGACTAGCGGGGTCTCCTACAATGAGCAGTTCTTC. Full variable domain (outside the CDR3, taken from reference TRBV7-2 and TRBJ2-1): GAGVSQSPSNKVTEKGKDVELRCDPISGHTALYWYRQSLGQGLEFLIYFQGNSAPDKSGLPSDRFSAERTGGSVSTLTIQRTQQEDSAVYLCASSSARTSGVSYNEQFFGPGTRLTVL.

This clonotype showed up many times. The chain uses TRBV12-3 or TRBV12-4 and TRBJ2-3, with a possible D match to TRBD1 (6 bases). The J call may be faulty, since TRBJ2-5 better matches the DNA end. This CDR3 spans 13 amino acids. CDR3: CASSLGQAMTQYF. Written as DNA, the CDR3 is TGTGCCAGCAGTTTAGGACAGGCCATGACCCAGTACTTC.

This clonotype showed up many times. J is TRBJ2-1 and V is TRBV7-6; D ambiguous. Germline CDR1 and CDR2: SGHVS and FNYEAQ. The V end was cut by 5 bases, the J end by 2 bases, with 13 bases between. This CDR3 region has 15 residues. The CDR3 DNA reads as TGTGCCAGCAGCGGCCGGCCCGACGCCTACAATGAGCAGTTCTTC. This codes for CASSGRPDAYNEQFF.

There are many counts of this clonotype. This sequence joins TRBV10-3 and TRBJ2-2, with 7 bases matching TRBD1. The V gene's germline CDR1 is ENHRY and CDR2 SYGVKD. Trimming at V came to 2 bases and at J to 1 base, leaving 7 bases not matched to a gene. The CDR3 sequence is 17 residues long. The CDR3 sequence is CAISEEPGQMNTGELFF. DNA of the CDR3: TGTGCCATCAGTGAGGAACCGGGACAGATGAACACCGGGGAGCTGTTTTTT.

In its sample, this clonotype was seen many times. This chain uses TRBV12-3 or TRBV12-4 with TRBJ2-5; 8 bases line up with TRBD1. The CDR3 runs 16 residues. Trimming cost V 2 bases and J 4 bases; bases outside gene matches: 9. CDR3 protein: CASSLSPGQGLETQYF. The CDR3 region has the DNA TGTGCCAGCAGTTTAAGTCCCGGACAGGGTTTAGAGACCCAGTACTTC.

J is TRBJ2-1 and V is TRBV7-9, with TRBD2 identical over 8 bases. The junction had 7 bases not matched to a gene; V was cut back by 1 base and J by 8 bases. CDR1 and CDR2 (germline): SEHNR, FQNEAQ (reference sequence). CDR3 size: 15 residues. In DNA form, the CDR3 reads TGTGCCAGCAGCTTAGAGCGGGGGCCCCTCGATGAGCAGTTCTTC. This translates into CASSLERGPLDEQFF.

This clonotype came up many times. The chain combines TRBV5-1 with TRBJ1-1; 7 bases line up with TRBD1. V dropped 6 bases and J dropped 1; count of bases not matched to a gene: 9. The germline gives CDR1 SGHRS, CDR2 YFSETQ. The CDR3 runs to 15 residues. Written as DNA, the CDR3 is TGCGCCAGCACCCTAGAGGGGGCGTCGAACACTGAAGCTTTCTTT. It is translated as CASTLEGASNTEAFF.